The clone carrying this T cell receptor beta chain was seen only once. Its matching antigen is unknown. In the authors' workflow: The number of TCRs in each sample had a median of approximately 95,000 and spanned about 23,224 to 690,600. TCRdb reanalysed the RACE reads using MiXCR and keeps one entry per CDR3 protein. TCRdb, not the original authors, processed these V and J calls. The data contain tens of thousands of distinct CDR3 sequences, 9% to 15% of them singletons. Time point in this sample: pre-sensitization, week 0. Treatment reported: therapeutic diphenylcyclopropenone sensitization with weekly scalp DPC. Total RNA extraction was carried out from unfractionated whole blood. CDR1 WSHSY and CDR2 SAAADI come from the germline V gene. V was pared by 5 bases and J by 1 base, with 8 bases between. The CDR3 consists of 13 residues. The entry originates in a study of human T cells and chemical hapten exposure. Findings and limits, study-wide: Counts of TCRs above 1 in 1000 frequency stayed unchanged with DPC sensitization. Alopecia was present in the donors, so their immune response may differ from healthy people's. Expanded TCRs showed more large CDR3 clusters than pre-sensitization or healthy control sets.

The sequence was obtained from a woman in her thirties or forties with alopecia areata. Some clones in this sample may be carry-over from other donors' samples. The chain is built from TRBV10-2 and TRBJ1-1; no clear D gene. This material consisted of whole blood, taken in connection with sensitization to the hapten diphenylcyclopropenone (DPC). The CDR3 here is CASSRSANTEAFF. CDR3 nucleotides: TGCGCCAGCAGTCGATCAGCGAACACTGAAGCTTTCTTT.